Listed here are 16 T cell receptor beta chains from one sample, sequenced in a study of cytomegalovirus exposure and HLA in healthy donors. The PCR contained 60 Vbeta and 13 Jbeta primers. Sequencing used immunoSEQ multiplex PCR; TCRdb keeps in-frame clones, though not all of them. The data show around 160,000 clones, about 75% seen once. The specimen was PBMCs. These receptors were taken from a man between 18 and 29 years old in good health and CMV-seropositive.

The chain joins TRBV6-6 to TRBJ1-5; D is possibly TRBD1 (5 bases). Trimming removed 7 bases at V and 2 bases at J, with 12 bases between. Per the germline V gene, CDR1 is MNHNY and CDR2 is SVGAGI (reference sequence). The CDR3 covers 14 residues. The CDR3 DNA follows: TGTGCCAGCATCCCGGGGGGGGGCAATCAGCCCCAGCATTTT. Its translation is CASIPGGGNQPQHF.

This chain connects TRBV10-3 to TRBJ1-2; possibly TRBD1 for D (5 bases). CDR1 ENHRY and CDR2 SYGVKD come from the germline V gene. This CDR3 comprises 14 residues. The V and J ends lost 4 bases and 6 bases respectively, with 15 bases between them. The CDR3 region has the DNA TGTGCCATCAGTGGCCAGGGAACTGCCAATGGCTACACCTTC. Translating gives CAISGQGTANGYTF.

The rearrangement joins TRBV5-1 to TRBJ2-7, with 13 bases fitting TRBD2. With V trimmed by 4 bases and J by 5 bases, 6 bases remained unmatched. Germline CDR1 SGHRS, CDR2 YFSETQ. The CDR3 is 15 amino acids. DNA for the CDR3: TGCGCCAGCAGCCCGACTAGCGGGGGGATCAACGAGCAGTACGTC. Protein: CASSPTSGGINEQYV.

The chain carries TRBV9 and TRBJ2-5; D may be TRBD2 (7 bases). The CDR3 consists of 15 residues. V lost 3 bases to trimming and J lost 4 bases, with 16 bases between them. The V gene's germline CDR1 is SGDLS and CDR2 YYNGEE. Here the CDR3 reads CASSAQDGGAETQYF. DNA for the CDR3: TGTGCCAGCAGCGCCCAGGATGGGGGGGCAGAGACCCAGTACTTC.

The chain has TRBV11-2 and TRBJ1-4, with 12 bases lining up with TRBD1. Germline V gene lookup returns CDR1 SGHAT and CDR2 FQNNGV. The CDR3 covers 17 residues. J gave up 2 bases and V 3 bases, and 4 bases lay outside the gene matches. In DNA form, the CDR3 reads TGTGCCAGCAGCTTGGGGACAGGGGGCTTGACTAATGAAAAACTGTTTTTT. It encodes CASSLGTGGLTNEKLFF.

J is TRBJ1-2 and V is TRBV28, with a weak D call TRBD1 (5 bases). From germline, CDR1 is MDHEN and CDR2 SYDVKM. Trimming took 1 base from V and 4 from J, leaving 13 bases between them. This CDR3 region has 15 residues. The CDR3 bases are TGTGCCAGCAGTTTATCTGGGGCTAGAGTCTATGGCTACACCTTC. Its translation is CASSLSGARVYGYTF.

This chain uses TRBV6-6 with TRBJ2-7; TRBD1 aligns across 9 bases. Looked up from germline, CDR1 is MNHNY and CDR2 is SVGAGI (reference sequence). CDR3 length: 13 amino acids. After removal of 0 bases from V and 7 bases from J, the junction contained 1 base not matched to a gene. CDR3 region: CASSYSDRGEQYV. In nucleotides, the CDR3 is TGTGCCAGCAGTTACTCGGACAGGGGAGAGCAGTACGTC.

This rearrangement joins TRBV4-1 to TRBJ1-6, with D uncertain. The V gene's germline CDR1 is MGHRA and CDR2 YSYEKL. The CDR3 consists of 13 residues. Trimming stripped 1 base from V and 13 bases from J, with 11 bases between. The CDR3 is CASSQGQGFPLHF. The DNA for the CDR3 is TGCGCCAGCAGCCAAGGACAAGGTTTTCCCCTCCACTTT.

CDR3 DNA: TGTGCCAGCAGCCCTCGACAGGGGGCTTCCGGGGAGCTGTTTTTT. The encoded protein is CASSPRQGASGELFF. This chain links TRBV14 with TRBJ2-2; 10 bases match TRBD1. In germline, CDR1 is SGHDN, CDR2 FVKESK. Germline trimming cut 4 bases from V and 6 bases from J; bases unmatched to any gene: 5. The CDR3 totals 15 residues.

The J gene is TRBJ1-2, the V gene TRBV2; D perhaps matches TRBD1 (5 bases). There are 14 residues in the CDR3. Trimming cost V 1 base and J 3 bases, with 9 bases left between them. Germline lookup yields CDR1 SNHLY and CDR2 FYNNEI. CDR3 coding DNA: TGTGCCAGCAGTGAAGGGTCCAGGGACTATGGCTACACCTTC. This gives the protein CASSEGSRDYGYTF.

V usage is TRBV15 and J usage is TRBJ2-5, with TRBD2 as a possible D gene (5 bases). The CDR3 is 15 residues long. Germline loops: CDR1 LNHNV, CDR2 YYDKDF (reference sequence). V shed 4 bases and J shed 5 bases, with 17 bases lying between them. The CDR3 nucleotides read TGTGCCACCAGCACACGAGGGTCGTACGGGGAGACCCAGTACTTC. Its translation is CATSTRGSYGETQYF.

This chain links TRBV7-2 with TRBJ2-5; unclear D gene. Germline lookup yields CDR1 SGHTA and CDR2 FQGNSA. V was trimmed by 1 base and J by 4 bases, leaving 7 bases between them. The CDR3 totals 13 residues. The CDR3 protein is CASSLGAVETQYF. CDR3 bases: TGTGCCAGCAGCTTAGGGGCAGTAGAGACCCAGTACTTC.

The chain uses TRBV28 and TRBJ1-2; 7 nucleotides line up with TRBD1. The V segment lost 4 bases and the J segment 2 bases; nucleotides outside the gene matches: 1. Germline V gene sequence: CDR1 MDHEN, CDR2 SYDVKM. The CDR3 length is 13 residues. CDR3 residues: CASSYRGNYGYTF. CDR3 bases: TGTGCCAGCAGTTACAGGGGAAACTATGGCTACACCTTC.

This chain connects TRBV4-2 to TRBJ1-3, with TRBD1 matching 8 bases. Germline loops: CDR1 LGHNA, CDR2 YNFKEQ. The CDR3 is made up of 16 amino acids. V trimming: 4 bases; J trimming: 0 bases; junction bases outside the gene matches: 5. The CDR3 bases are TGTGCCAGCAGCCGGGACAGGTCCTTCTCTGGAAACACCATATATTTT. This encodes CASSRDRSFSGNTIYF.

The chain employs TRBV2 and TRBJ1-1; 8 bases fit TRBD1. The CDR3 runs to 15 residues. V was pared by 7 bases and J by 0 bases, with 7 bases of the junction left unmatched. Germline lookup yields CDR1 SNHLY and CDR2 FYNNEI. This CDR3 is CASTRTGSMNTEAFF. The CDR3 nucleotides read TGTGCCAGCACCCGGACAGGGTCCATGAACACTGAAGCTTTCTTT.

The rearrangement uses TRBV30 and TRBJ1-2; TRBD1 matches at 11 bases. CDR3 length: 16 amino acids. V lost 2 bases to trimming and J lost 4 bases; unmatched junction nucleotides: 9. CDR1 and CDR2 from the germline V gene are GTSNPN and SVGIG (reference sequence). The CDR3: CAWSTGQGAWGYGYTF. The CDR3 coding sequence is TGTGCCTGGAGTACAGGACAGGGGGCTTGGGGCTATGGCTACACCTTC. The full variable domain, in which reference TRBV30 and TRBJ1-2 provide the parts outside the CDR3, is SQTIHQWPATLVQPVGSPLSLECTVEGTSNPNLYWYRQAAGRGLQLLFYSVGIGQISSEVPQNLSASRPQDRQFILSSKKLLLSDSGFYLCAWSTGQGAWGYGYTFGSGTRLTVV.